The rows below give T cell receptor beta chains drawn from one sample of a study of T cells in Graves' hyperthyroidism and ophthalmopathy. MiXCR, applied by TCRdb to the multiplex PCR reads, yields one record per CDR3 protein. The profile covers 300,000 to 500,000 distinct CDR3 sequences, with over 12% appearing a single time and 25% to 30% taken by the ten largest. The sample comprised blood. The receptors here all came from a man aged 50 to 60 with Graves' ophthalmopathy. CDR3s include the opening cysteine and the closing phenylalanine or tryptophan. D genes are given only for firm matches. For some rows the clone size is stated as once, few or many, or as a class when expanded; others skip it.

TRBJ2-7 TRBV5-1 TRBD1 many CASSSPDRGRDEQYF TGCGCCAGCAGCTCCCCGGACAGGGGGCGCGACGAGCAGTACTTC
TRBJ2-1 TRBV6-1 TRBD2 few CASSYEVAGGPGEQFF TGTGCCAGCAGTTATGAGGTAGCGGGAGGGCCTGGAGAGCAGTTCTTC
TRBJ1-4 TRBV7-8 . . CAAGTEKLFF TGTGCCGCGGGGACAGAAAAACTGTTTTTT
TRBJ1-2 TRBV4-1 . . CASSQAGVNYGYTF TGCGCCAGCAGCCAAGCAGGGGTTAACTATGGCTACACCTTC
TRBJ2-2 TRBV10-3 TRBD2 once CAISPEAGRGGELFF TGTGCCATCAGCCCGGAGGCAGGGAGGGGCGGGGAGCTGTTTTTT
TRBJ2-1 TRBV20-1 TRBD1 few CSAPGQSYNEQFF TGCAGTGCTCCGGGACAGTCCTACAATGAGCAGTTCTTC
TRBJ2-7 TRBV20-1 TRBD2 many CSAREGSGRSYEQYF TGCAGTGCTAGAGAGGGTAGCGGGAGATCCTACGAGCAGTACTTC
TRBJ1-5 TRBV20-1 . . CSAREPGASNQPQHF TGCAGTGCCAGAGAACCAGGGGCTAGCAATCAGCCCCAGCATTTT
TRBJ1-1 TRBV28 TRBD1 many CASSLWTGGKNTEAFF TGTGCCAGCAGTTTATGGACAGGGGGGAAGAACACTGAAGCTTTCTTT
TRBJ2-2 TRBV29-1 . few CSVRISGNTGELFF TGCAGCGTTAGAATTAGCGGGAACACCGGGGAGCTGTTTTTT
TRBJ2-2 TRBV7-3 . many CASSRNKNTGELFF TGTGCCAGCAGCAGAAACAAGAACACCGGGGAGCTGTTTTTT
TRBJ1-5 TRBV28 . many CASSPPLLQAGFNQPQHF TGTGCCAGCAGTCCCCCACTCCTGCAGGCGGGGTTCAATCAGCCCCAGCATTTT
TRBJ2-7 TRBV14 TRBD1 . CASSLTGRSYEQYF TGTGCCAGCAGCCTGACAGGGCGCTCCTACGAGCAGTACTTC
TRBJ2-3 TRBV4-1 TRBD2 many CASSQTTSGNGADTQYF TGCGCCAGCAGCCAGACGACTAGCGGTAACGGCGCAGATACGCAGTATTTT
TRBJ2-7 TRBV10-3 . many CAITPGSGLLEQYF TGTGCCATCACCCCAGGGTCAGGACTCCTCGAGCAGTACTTC
TRBJ1-2 TRBV24-1 TRBD1 . CATSDSTGNGAYGYTF TGTGCCACCAGTGATTCGACAGGGAATGGAGCCTATGGCTACACCTTC
TRBJ2-7 TRBV18 . many CASSPGFRGETYEQYF TGTGCCAGCTCACCGGGTTTCAGGGGGGAGACCTACGAGCAGTACTTC
TRBJ1-5 TRBV5-1 TRBD1 . CASSPGQPNQPQHF TGCGCCAGCAGCCCGGGACAGCCTAATCAGCCCCAGCATTTT
TRBJ2-5 TRBV20-1 TRBD1 many CSALDRGETQYF TGCAGTGCCCTGGACAGGGGGGAGACCCAGTACTTC
TRBJ1-4 TRBV27 TRBD1 many CASSLFRDRGREKLFF TGTGCCAGCAGTTTATTCAGGGACAGGGGGCGTGAAAAACTGTTTTTT
TRBJ2-5 TRBV9 TRBD2 many CASSVAASGGRETQYF TGTGCCAGCAGCGTAGCGGCTAGCGGAGGCCGAGAGACCCAGTACTTC
TRBJ2-7 TRBV6-5 . many CASSYAGPNYEQYF TGTGCCAGCAGTTACGCGGGACCCAACTACGAGCAGTACTTC
TRBJ2-3 TRBV15 . many CATSRDLVPDTQYF TGTGCCACCAGCAGAGATTTGGTCCCAGATACGCAGTATTTT
TRBJ2-5 TRBV27 . many CASSLYRQETQYF TGTGCCAGCAGTTTATATCGACAAGAGACCCAGTACTTC
TRBJ1-6 TRBV12-3/TRBV12-4 . few CASTPTGRNSPLHF TGTGCCAGCACCCCAACAGGGAGAAATTCACCCCTCCACTTT
TRBJ2-1 TRBV5-1 TRBD1 many CASSRTGQTNEQFF TGCGCCAGCAGCCGCACGGGACAGACCAATGAGCAGTTCTTC
TRBJ2-1 TRBV3-1 . many CASSDARTLYNEQFF TGTGCCAGCAGCGACGCCCGAACCCTCTACAATGAGCAGTTCTTC
TRBJ2-1 TRBV5-1 TRBD1 many CASSPSGTVSYNEQFF TGCGCCAGCAGCCCGTCCGGGACAGTCTCCTACAATGAGCAGTTCTTC
TRBJ1-6 TRBV11-2 TRBD1 . CASSLGQGESYNSPLHF TGTGCCAGCAGCTTAGGACAGGGGGAGTCCTATAATTCACCCCTCCACTTT
TRBJ1-2 TRBV5-1 . many CASSLPREEANYGYTF TGCGCCAGCAGCTTGCCCCGGGAGGAGGCTAACTATGGCTACACCTTC
TRBJ1-3 TRBV5-1 TRBD1 few CASNAVRTGDHSGNTIYF TGCGCCAGTAACGCCGTCAGGACAGGCGATCACTCTGGAAACACCATATATTTT
TRBJ2-2 TRBV7-8 TRBD1 few CASSSPRDRSNTGELFF TGTGCCAGCAGCTCGCCCAGGGACAGATCGAACACCGGGGAGCTGTTTTTT
TRBJ2-7 TRBV9 . . CASSEGGFPGLGAYEQYF TGTGCCAGCAGCGAGGGGGGCTTTCCTGGACTAGGAGCCTACGAGCAGTACTTC
TRBJ1-2 TRBV5-1 TRBD1 many CASSTETGTSYGYTF TGCGCCAGCAGCACCGAGACAGGGACGAGTTATGGCTACACCTTC
TRBJ2-7 TRBV20-1 . . CSARVPDSYEQYF TGCAGTGCTAGAGTGCCTGACTCCTACGAGCAGTACTTC
TRBJ2-6 TRBV10-3 TRBD2 . CAISDPGGLFGANVLTF TGTGCCATCAGTGACCCGGGAGGACTGTTTGGGGCCAACGTCCTGACTTTC
TRBJ1-1 TRBV7-6 . . CASSDSGWGKDTEAFF TGTGCCAGCAGCGATAGTGGATGGGGGAAGGACACTGAAGCTTTCTTT
TRBJ2-1 TRBV24-1 TRBD2 many CATSSRWREGHNEQFF TGTGCCACCAGTTCCCGGTGGCGGGAGGGCCACAATGAGCAGTTCTTC
TRBJ2-1 TRBV6-1 TRBD2 few CASSPTGLAGENYNEQFF TGTGCCAGCAGTCCCACGGGACTAGCGGGGGAGAACTACAATGAGCAGTTCTTC
TRBJ2-7 TRBV29-1 TRBD1 many CSVSGTGLNEQYF TGCAGCGTATCCGGGACAGGGTTGAACGAGCAGTACTTC
TRBJ1-5 TRBV10-3 . few CAISDVGGSKDQPQHF TGTGCCATCAGCGACGTTGGGGGAAGCAAGGATCAGCCCCAGCATTTT
TRBJ1-2 TRBV7-8 TRBD1 few CASSLDGTGRGNGYTF TGTGCCAGCAGCTTAGATGGGACAGGGAGGGGAAATGGCTACACCTTC
TRBJ1-2 TRBV28 . many CASSLGAGRSYGYTF TGTGCCAGCAGTTTAGGGGCGGGACGGTCCTATGGCTACACCTTC
TRBJ2-5 TRBV18 TRBD1 many CASSPGTGFQETQYF TGTGCCAGCTCACCCGGGACAGGGTTCCAAGAGACCCAGTACTTC